This T cell receptor (beta chain) was profiled in a study of T cell changes during pregnancy in multiple sclerosis. Germline V gene lookup returns CDR1 KGHSH and CDR2 LQKENI. The CDR3 covers 14 residues. Trimming cost V 1 base and J 7 bases; bases outside gene matches: 4. The table came from immunoSEQ multiplex PCR; TCRdb's copy has only in-frame clones and leaves some out. The sample consists of more than 55,000 clones, more than 75% of them appearing once. This TCR came from a female donor with multiple sclerosis, enrolled in a pregnancy study. V usage is TRBV18 and J usage is TRBJ1-5, with TRBD1 matching 7 bases. Source: peripheral blood, taken in the second trimester of pregnancy. CDR3 nucleotides: TGTGCCAGCTCACCACAGGGGGCCCGGCAGCCCCAGCATTTT. Translated: CASSPQGARQPQHF.